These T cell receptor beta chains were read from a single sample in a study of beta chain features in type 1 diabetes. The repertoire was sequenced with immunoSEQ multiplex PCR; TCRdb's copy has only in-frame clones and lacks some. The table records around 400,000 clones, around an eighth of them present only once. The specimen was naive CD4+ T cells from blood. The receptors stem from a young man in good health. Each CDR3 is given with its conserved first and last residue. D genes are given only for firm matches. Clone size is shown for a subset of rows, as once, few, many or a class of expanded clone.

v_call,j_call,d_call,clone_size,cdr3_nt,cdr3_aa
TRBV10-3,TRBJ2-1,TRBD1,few,TGTGCCATCAGTCAAGTACAGGGGAATGAGCAGTTCTTC,CAISQVQGNEQFF
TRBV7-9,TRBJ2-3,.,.,TGTGCCAGCACTGCCCCTTACAGGGTCGGTCTGACAGATACGCAGTATTTT,CASTAPYRVGLTDTQYF
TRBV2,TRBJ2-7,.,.,TGTGCCAGCAGTGTGGACAGCTACGAGCAGTACTTC,CASSVDSYEQYF
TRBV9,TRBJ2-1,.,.,TGTGCCAGCAGCGTACTCCCAGGGGTCGGTAGCAATGAGCAGTTCTTC,CASSVLPGVGSNEQFF
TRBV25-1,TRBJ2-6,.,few,TGTGCCAGCAGTGAATTTCCAGGCGAGAGCTCTGGGGCCAACGTCCTGACTTTC,CASSEFPGESSGANVLTF
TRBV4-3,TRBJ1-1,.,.,TGCGCCAGCAGCCAAGAACCAGGGGCGAAAACTGAAGCTTTCTTT,CASSQEPGAKTEAFF
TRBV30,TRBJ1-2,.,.,TGTGCCTGGAGACACAACTATGGCTACACCTTC,CAWRHNYGYTF
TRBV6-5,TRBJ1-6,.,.,TGTGCCAGCAGTTACGTGCGGGATTCACCCCTCCACTTT,CASSYVRDSPLHF
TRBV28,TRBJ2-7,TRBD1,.,TGTGCCAGCAGTTGGACAGGGGGGCAGTACTTC,CASSWTGGQYF
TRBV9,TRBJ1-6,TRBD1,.,TGTGCCAGCAGCGCGGACAGGGCAAATTCACCCCTCCACTTT,CASSADRANSPLHF
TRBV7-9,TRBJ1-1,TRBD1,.,TGTGCCAGCAGCGGGACAGCCACTGAAGCTTTCTTT,CASSGTATEAFF
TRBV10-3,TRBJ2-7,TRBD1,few,TGTGCCATCAGGAGGACAGGCACCTACGAGCAGTACTTC,CAIRRTGTYEQYF
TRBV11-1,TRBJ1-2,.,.,TGTGCCAGCAGCTTAGGACTGAACTATGGCTACACCTTC,CASSLGLNYGYTF
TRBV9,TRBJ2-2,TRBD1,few,TGTGCCAGCAGCGCCCGCCACAGGGGAGAAACCGGGGAGCTGTTTTTT,CASSARHRGETGELFF
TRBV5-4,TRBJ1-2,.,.,TGTGCCAGCAGCTTTTTTGCCCAGGGGCCCGATGGCTACACCTTC,CASSFFAQGPDGYTF
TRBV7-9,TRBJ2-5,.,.,TGTGCCAGCAGCTTCCTCAGGGGCGAGGAGACCCAGTACTTC,CASSFLRGEETQYF
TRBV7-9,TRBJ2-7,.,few,TGTGCCAGCAGCATTACTCGAGAGAGCTACGAGCAGTACTTC,CASSITRESYEQYF
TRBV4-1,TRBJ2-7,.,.,TGCGCCAGCAGCCAAGCGACAGGAGCAGACTACGAGCAGTACTTC,CASSQATGADYEQYF
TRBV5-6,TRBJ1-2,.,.,TGTGCCAGCAGCTTGGCTGGCTTCTATGGCTACACCTTC,CASSLAGFYGYTF
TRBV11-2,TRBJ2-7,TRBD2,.,TGTGCCAGCAGCCGGACTAGCGGGAAGGGCTACGAGCAGTACTTC,CASSRTSGKGYEQYF
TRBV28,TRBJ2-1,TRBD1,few,TGTGCCAGCAGACAGCGGCTCGGGACAGGCTACAATGAGCAGTTCTTC,CASRQRLGTGYNEQFF
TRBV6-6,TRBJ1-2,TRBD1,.,TGTGCCAGCACCACACTGGGACAGTATGGCTACACCTTC,CASTTLGQYGYTF
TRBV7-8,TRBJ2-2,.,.,TGTGCCAGCAGCTTAATAGTTGTAGCGGACACCGGGGAGCTGTTTTTT,CASSLIVVADTGELFF
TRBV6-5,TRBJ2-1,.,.,TGTGCCAGCAGTTATACTAGTGAGAACAATGAGCAGTTCTTC,CASSYTSENNEQFF
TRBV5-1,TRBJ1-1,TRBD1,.,TGCGCCAGCAGCGAAAATGCAGGGGGGACTGAAGCTTTCTTT,CASSENAGGTEAFF
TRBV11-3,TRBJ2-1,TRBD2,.,TGTGCCAGCAGTCGAGGGACTAGCGGACACAATGAGCAGTTCTTC,CASSRGTSGHNEQFF
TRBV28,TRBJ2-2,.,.,TGTGCCGCAGCCGGGACAACGACCGGGGAGCTGTTTTTT,CAAAGTTTGELFF
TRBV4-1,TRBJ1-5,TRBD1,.,TGCGCCAGCAGCCCCCTGAACAGGGGGCGGGGACAGCCCCAGCATTTT,CASSPLNRGRGQPQHF
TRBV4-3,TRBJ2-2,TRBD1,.,TGCGCCAGCAGCCAAGGGCCAGGGGGAACCGGGGAGCTGTTTTTT,CASSQGPGGTGELFF
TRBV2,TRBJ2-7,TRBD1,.,TGTGCCAGCAGTCGTGGGACAGCTATACTATACGAGCAGTACTTC,CASSRGTAILYEQYF
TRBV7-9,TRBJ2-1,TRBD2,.,TGTGCCAGCAGCCCTCTAGCGGGAGGGTACAATGAGCAGTTCTTC,CASSPLAGGYNEQFF
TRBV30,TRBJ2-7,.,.,TGTGCCTGGAGTACCGGCTACGAGCAGTACTTC,CAWSTGYEQYF
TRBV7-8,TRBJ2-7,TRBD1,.,TGTGCCAGCAGCTTAAACGACAGGGGGTCTGCCCCCTACGAGCAGTACTTC,CASSLNDRGSAPYEQYF
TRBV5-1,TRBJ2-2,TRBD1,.,TGCGCCAGCAGCTTGGCCACGGGACAGGGAACCGGGGAGCTGTTTTTT,CASSLATGQGTGELFF
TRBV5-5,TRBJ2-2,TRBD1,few,TGTGCCAGCAGCTTGACGACAGGGCGGTCCGGGGAGCTGTTTTTT,CASSLTTGRSGELFF
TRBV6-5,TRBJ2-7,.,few,TGTGCCAGCAGTTATGGCCCCAGTGGCTACGAGCAGTACTTC,CASSYGPSGYEQYF
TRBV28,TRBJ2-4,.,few,TGTGCCAGCAGTCCTCTAGGACAAACGCACATTCAGTACTTC,CASSPLGQTHIQYF
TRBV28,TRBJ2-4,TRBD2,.,TGTGCCAGCAGTCCCGGACTAGGTCGAATTAAAGGCATTCAGTACTTC,CASSPGLGRIKGIQYF
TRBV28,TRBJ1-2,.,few,TGTGCCAGCAGTTCGAACTATGGCTACACCTTC,CASSSNYGYTF
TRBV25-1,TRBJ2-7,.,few,TGTGCCAGCAGTTCCCAGGGAAGCTCCTACGAGCAGTACTTC,CASSSQGSSYEQYF
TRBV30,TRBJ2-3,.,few,TGTGCCTGGAGTGCTTACAGGGGGCAGTACCTAGCGGGAGAGGCGACAGATACGCAGTATTTT,CAWSAYRGQYLAGEATDTQYF
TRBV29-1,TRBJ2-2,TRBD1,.,TGCAGCGCGAGGACAGGGGGGGCCGGGGAGCTGTTTTTT,CSARTGGAGELFF
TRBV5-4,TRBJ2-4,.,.,TGTGCCAGCAGCCCCGGGACTGTTAAAGCCAAAAACATTCAGTACTTC,CASSPGTVKAKNIQYF
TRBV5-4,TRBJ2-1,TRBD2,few,TGTGCCAGCACCGGACTAGCGGGGGAGACAATGGAGCAGTTCTTC,CASTGLAGETMEQFF
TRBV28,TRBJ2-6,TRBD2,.,TGTGCCAGCCGAGCCCGGACTAGCGGAATACCACCGGTCTCTGGGGCCAACGTCCTGACTTTC,CASRARTSGIPPVSGANVLTF
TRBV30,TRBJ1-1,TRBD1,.,TGTGCCTGGAGTCTGGACAGGGGGCCCACTGAAGCTTTCTTT,CAWSLDRGPTEAFF
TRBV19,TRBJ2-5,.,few,TGTGCCAGCGGAAAGGGGCAAGAGACCCAGTACTTC,CASGKGQETQYF
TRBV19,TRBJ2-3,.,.,TGTGCCAGTAGTACAGGGGTCTCAGGGGCAGATACGCAGTATTTT,CASSTGVSGADTQYF
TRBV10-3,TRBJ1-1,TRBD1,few,TGTGCCATCAGGGCCGGGACAGGGAAAGGAGTGAACACTGAAGCTTTCTTT,CAIRAGTGKGVNTEAFF
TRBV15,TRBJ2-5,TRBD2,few,TGTGCCACCAGCGGCCGGGACGGGGGGGAGACCCAGTACTTC,CATSGRDGGETQYF
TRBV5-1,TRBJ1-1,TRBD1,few,TGCGCCAGCCGTGGACAGGGGGCTAAGAACACTGAAGCTTTCTTT,CASRGQGAKNTEAFF
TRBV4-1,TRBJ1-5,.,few,TGCGCCAGCAGCCCGCTTGGCAGAAGCAATCAGCCCCAGCATTTT,CASSPLGRSNQPQHF
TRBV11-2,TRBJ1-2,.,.,TGTGCCAGCAGCCCAGGACCAGGGAATGGCTACACCTTC,CASSPGPGNGYTF
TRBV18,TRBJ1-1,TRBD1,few,TGTGCCAGCTCACCTCCGACAGGGACCACTGAAGCTTTCTTT,CASSPPTGTTEAFF